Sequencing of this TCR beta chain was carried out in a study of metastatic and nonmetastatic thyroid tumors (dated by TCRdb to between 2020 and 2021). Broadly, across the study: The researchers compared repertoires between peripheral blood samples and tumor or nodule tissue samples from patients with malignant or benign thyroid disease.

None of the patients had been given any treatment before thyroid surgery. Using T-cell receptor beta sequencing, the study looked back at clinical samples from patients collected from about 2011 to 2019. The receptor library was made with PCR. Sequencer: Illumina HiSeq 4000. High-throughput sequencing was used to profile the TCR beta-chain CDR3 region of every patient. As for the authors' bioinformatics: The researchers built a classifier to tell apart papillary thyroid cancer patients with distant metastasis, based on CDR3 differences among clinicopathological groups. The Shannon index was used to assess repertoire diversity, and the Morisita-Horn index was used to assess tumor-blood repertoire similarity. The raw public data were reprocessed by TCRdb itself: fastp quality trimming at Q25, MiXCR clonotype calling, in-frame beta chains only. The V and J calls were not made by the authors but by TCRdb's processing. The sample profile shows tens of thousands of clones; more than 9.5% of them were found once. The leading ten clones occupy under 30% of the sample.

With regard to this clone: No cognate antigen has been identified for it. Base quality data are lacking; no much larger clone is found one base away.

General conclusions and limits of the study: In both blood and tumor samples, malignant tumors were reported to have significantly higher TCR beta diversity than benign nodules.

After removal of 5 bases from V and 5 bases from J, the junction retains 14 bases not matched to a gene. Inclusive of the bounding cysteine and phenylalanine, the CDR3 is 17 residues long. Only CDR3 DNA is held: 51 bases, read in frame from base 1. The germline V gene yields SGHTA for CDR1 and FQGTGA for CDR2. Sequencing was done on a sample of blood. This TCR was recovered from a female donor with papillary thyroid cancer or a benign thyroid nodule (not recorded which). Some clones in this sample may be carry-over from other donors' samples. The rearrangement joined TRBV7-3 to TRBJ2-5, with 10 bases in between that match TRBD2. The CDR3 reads CASSPYGCLAGVETQYF. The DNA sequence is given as TGTGCCAGCAGCCCATACGGGTGCCTAGCGGGAGTTGAGACCCAGTACTTC.